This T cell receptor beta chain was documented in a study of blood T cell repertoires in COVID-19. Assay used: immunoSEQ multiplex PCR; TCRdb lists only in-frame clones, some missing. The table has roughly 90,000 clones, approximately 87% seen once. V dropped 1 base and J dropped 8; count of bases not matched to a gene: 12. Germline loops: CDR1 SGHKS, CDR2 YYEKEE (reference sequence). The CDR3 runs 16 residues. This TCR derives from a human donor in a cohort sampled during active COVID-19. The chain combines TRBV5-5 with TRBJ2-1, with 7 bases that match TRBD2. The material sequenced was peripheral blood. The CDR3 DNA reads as TGTGCCAGCAGCTTGCAAGAACGGGAGGTAGGCGATGAGCAGTTCTTC. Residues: CASSLQEREVGDEQFF.